This TCR beta chain emerged from a study of T cell repertoires in cytomegalovirus infection. The CDR3 has 11 residues. Germline assignment: CDR1 DFQATT and CDR2 SNEGSKA (reference sequence). V was trimmed by 5 bases and J by 1 base, leaving 4 bases between them. TCRdb independently ran MiXCR on the reads; one entry per CDR3 protein. This table has 150,000 or so distinct CDR3 sequences, about a quarter appearing once. The sample consisted of PBMCs. The V gene is TRBV20-1, the J gene TRBJ2-3; D not certain. The receptor's source is a human donor in good health (CMV status not recorded). Some clones in this sample may be carry-over from other donors' samples. The DNA of the CDR3 is TGCAGTGCTGTGGGCACAGATACGCAGTATTTT. Translating gives CSAVGTDTQYF.